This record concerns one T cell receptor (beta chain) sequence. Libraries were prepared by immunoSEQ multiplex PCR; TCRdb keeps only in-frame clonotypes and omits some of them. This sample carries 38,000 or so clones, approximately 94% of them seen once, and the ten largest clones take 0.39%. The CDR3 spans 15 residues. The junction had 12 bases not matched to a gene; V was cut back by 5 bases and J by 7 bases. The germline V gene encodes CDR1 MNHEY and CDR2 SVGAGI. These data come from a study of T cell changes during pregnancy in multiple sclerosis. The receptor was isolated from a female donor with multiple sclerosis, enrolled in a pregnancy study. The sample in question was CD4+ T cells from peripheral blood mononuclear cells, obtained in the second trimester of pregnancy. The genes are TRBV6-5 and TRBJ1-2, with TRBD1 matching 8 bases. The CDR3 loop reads CASSVGGRGRLGYTF. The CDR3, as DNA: TGTGCCAGCAGTGTGGGGGGCAGGGGGCGCCTTGGCTACACCTTC.